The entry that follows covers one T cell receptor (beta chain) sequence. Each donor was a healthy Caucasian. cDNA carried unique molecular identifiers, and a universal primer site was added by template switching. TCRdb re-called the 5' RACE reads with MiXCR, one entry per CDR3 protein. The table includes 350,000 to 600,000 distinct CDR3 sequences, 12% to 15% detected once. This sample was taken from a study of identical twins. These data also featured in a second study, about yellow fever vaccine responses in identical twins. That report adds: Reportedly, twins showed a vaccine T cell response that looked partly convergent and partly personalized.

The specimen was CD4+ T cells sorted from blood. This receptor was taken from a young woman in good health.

CDR3 sequence: CSARVAGSGEKLFF. Written as DNA, the CDR3 is TGCAGTGCTAGAGTTGCCGGGAGTGGCGAAAAACTGTTTTTT. The J gene is TRBJ1-4, the V gene TRBV20-1; no definite D call. The CDR3 sequence is 14 residues long. Germline-derived CDR1 and CDR2 are DFQATT and SNEGSKA (reference sequence). V was trimmed by 1 base and J by 8 bases, leaving 14 bases between them.